This TCR beta chain was retrieved from a study of T cell responses to AZD1222 COVID-19 vaccine. General study findings and limits: Epitopes outside B.1.351 and B.1.1.7 mutated regions reportedly drew nearly half of spike TCRs. Spike-specific TCR breadth and depth were elevated following two AZD1222 doses. Donors were largely white British and mainly female; clonal diversity was possibly underestimated.

Measured with immunoSEQ multiplex PCR; TCRdb has only the in-frame clones, and not every one. The repertoire has under 150,000 clones, roughly 92% of them found once; the top ten carry 0.85% to 1.3%. In regard to this clone: What it binds is unknown.

CDR3 length equals 17 residues. The junction had 6 bases not matched to a gene; V was cut back by 4 bases and J by 1 base. Germline values: CDR1 MNHEY, CDR2 SVGEGT. The sequencing here drew on peripheral blood, taken 28 days after the second AZD1222 dose. The clonotype comes from an adult who received the AZD1222 COVID-19 vaccine. The rearrangement uses TRBV6-2 or TRBV6-3 and TRBJ2-1, with TRBD2 matching over 11 bases. This chain's CDR3 is CASSFSLAGGSYNEQFF. The CDR3 DNA reads as TGTGCCAGCAGTTTTAGCTTAGCGGGAGGGTCCTACAATGAGCAGTTCTTC.